Listed below are T cell receptor beta chains from one sample, sequenced in a study of blood T cell repertoires in COVID-19. Sequencing was performed with immunoSEQ multiplex PCR; in TCRdb, only in-frame clones are kept and a portion is missing. The profile covers approximately 210,000 clones, with around four fifths appearing a single time and 2.9% taken by the ten largest. The sample taken for sequencing was peripheral blood. The receptors shown here come from a man aged 50 to 59 with active or convalescent COVID-19. Both conserved end residues are part of each CDR3. The D gene is left open where the match is weak. Clone size appears in some rows only: once, few, many, or a class for an expanded clone.

v_gene	d_gene	abundance	j_gene	CDR3nt	CDR3aa
TRBV11-2	NA	NA	TRBJ2-2	TGTGCCAGCAGCTTAGAGGTCTCGGGTATCGGGGAGCTGTTTTTT	CASSLEVSGIGELFF
TRBV3-1/TRBV3-2	TRBD1	NA	TRBJ2-7	TGTGCCAGCAGCCGGCTGGGGACAGGGGACTACGAGCAGTACTTC	CASSRLGTGDYEQYF
TRBV25-1	NA	NA	TRBJ1-4	TGTGCCAGCAGTCCTTCGGCAGGGCATAATGAAAAACTGTTTTTT	CASSPSAGHNEKLFF
TRBV6-6	TRBD1	NA	TRBJ2-7	TGTGCCAGCAGTTACTCCGGGACAGGGCGTGGGGAGCAGTACTTC	CASSYSGTGRGEQYF
TRBV30	TRBD2	NA	TRBJ2-1	TGTGCCTGGAGTTCTAGCGGGACCTACAATGAGCAGTTCTTC	CAWSSSGTYNEQFF
TRBV11-2	NA	NA	TRBJ1-2	TGTGCCAGCAGCTTAGGCAGGGGCTATGGCTACACCTTC	CASSLGRGYGYTF
TRBV6-6	TRBD2	NA	TRBJ2-1	TGTGCCAGCAGTCCCCCGGGACTAGCGCTAAGCTCCTACAATGAGCAGTTCTTC	CASSPPGLALSSYNEQFF
TRBV6-6	NA	once	TRBJ2-5	TGTGCCAGCAGTTACTATCGCGGGCAGGGGACAGAGACCCAGTACTTC	CASSYYRGQGTETQYF
TRBV7-8	NA	few	TRBJ1-1	TGTGCCAGCAGCTTCATTGGAGTAGGAGGCACTGAAGCTTTCTTT	CASSFIGVGGTEAFF
TRBV30	NA	NA	TRBJ2-1	TGTGCCTGGGTCAGGGGAACCTACAATGAGCAGTTCTTC	CAWVRGTYNEQFF
TRBV7-2	TRBD1	NA	TRBJ1-2	TGTGCCAGCCAAAATGGACAGGGAACCCTAGGCTACACCTTC	CASQNGQGTLGYTF
TRBV29-1	TRBD2	NA	TRBJ2-5	TGCAGCGTTCTCGACACTAGCGGGGGGACGGAGACCCAGTACTTC	CSVLDTSGGTETQYF
TRBV3-1/TRBV3-2	NA	once	TRBJ1-4	TGTGCCAGCAGCCAAGACGGAGGGGCTCTTAATGAAAAACTGTTTTTT	CASSQDGGALNEKLFF
TRBV4-1	NA	NA	TRBJ1-3	TGCGCCAGCAGCCAAACACAGTTCTCTGGAAACACCATATATTTT	CASSQTQFSGNTIYF
TRBV7-2	NA	NA	TRBJ1-2	TGTGCCAGCAGCGTGAGGGAGGGGGTAAAGGGCTACACCTTC	CASSVREGVKGYTF
TRBV29-1	TRBD1	NA	TRBJ1-6	TGCAGCGTTACCACAGGGGGTTGGAATTCACCCCTCCACTTT	CSVTTGGWNSPLHF
TRBV14	TRBD2	NA	TRBJ2-3	TGTGCCAGCAGCCAATTAGCGGGAGAGAAGACAGATACGCAGTATTTT	CASSQLAGEKTDTQYF
TRBV6-4	TRBD1	NA	TRBJ2-7	TGTGCCAGCAGTCCGGACAGGGGCAACTACGAGCAGTACTTC	CASSPDRGNYEQYF
TRBV29-1	TRBD2	many	TRBJ2-1	TGCAGCGTTGTGTGGCAATCGCGGGGGGCCTCCTACAATGAGCAGTTCTTC	CSVVWQSRGASYNEQFF
TRBV6-6	NA	NA	TRBJ1-6	TGTGCCAGCAGCCTAGAGAATAATTCACCCCTCCACTTT	CASSLENNSPLHF
TRBV30	NA	once	TRBJ1-1	TGTGCCTGGAATGGGGGGATGGGGAACACTGAAGCTTTCTTT	CAWNGGMGNTEAFF
TRBV2	NA	NA	TRBJ1-5	TGTGCCAGCAGTGAAGCGCGGGGTGAGGCGCAGCCCCAGCATTTT	CASSEARGEAQPQHF
TRBV6-6	NA	NA	TRBJ1-1	TGTGCCAGCAGAATCGGGACATCTAACACTGAAGCTTTCTTT	CASRIGTSNTEAFF
TRBV5-8	NA	NA	TRBJ1-1	TGTGCCAGCACCCATCCCAGGGGCACTGAAGCTTTCTTT	CASTHPRGTEAFF
TRBV10-3	TRBD1	NA	TRBJ1-6	TGTGCCATCACTCCGGACAGGAGCTCCTATAATTCACCCCTCCACTTT	CAITPDRSSYNSPLHF
TRBV30	NA	few	TRBJ1-6	TGTGCCTGGATGGGCAGCTCCTATAATTCACCCCTCCACTTT	CAWMGSSYNSPLHF
TRBV5-1	NA	few	TRBJ2-6	TGCGCCAGCCAAATGGAGTCTGGGGCCAACGTCCTGACTTTC	CASQMESGANVLTF
TRBV29-1	NA	NA	TRBJ2-3	TGCAGCGTAGGAGGGCAAGATACGCAGTATTTT	CSVGGQDTQYF
TRBV19	NA	NA	TRBJ1-5	TGTGCCAGTAGTATGTGGCAGTCCAATCAGCCCCAGCATTTT	CASSMWQSNQPQHF
TRBV23-1	TRBD1	NA	TRBJ2-1	TGCGCCAGCACCCCGATCCGTGACAGGGAGACCTACAATGAGCAGTTCTTC	CASTPIRDRETYNEQFF
TRBV5-1	TRBD2	NA	TRBJ2-3	TGCGCCAGCAGCTGGGGACTAGCGGCAGTACGAGATACGCAGTATTTT	CASSWGLAAVRDTQYF
TRBV6-1	NA	NA	TRBJ2-1	TGTGCCAGCAGTGAAATGAGACTAGGATCCGTAAAGGAGAATGAGCAGTTCTTC	CASSEMRLGSVKENEQFF
TRBV7-3	TRBD1	NA	TRBJ1-1	TGTGCCAGCAGCTTAACGGAGAGGACAGGGGCTCCTGGGGTCCTGATAAACACTGAAGCTTTCTTT	CASSLTERTGAPGVLINTEAFF
TRBV30	NA	NA	TRBJ2-1	TGTGCCTGGAGTCCCGGATCCCCAGGTTACAATGAGCAGTTCTTC	CAWSPGSPGYNEQFF
TRBV13	NA	NA	TRBJ1-2	TGTGCCAGCAGCACCCCCCGGACAGCAGAAAACTATGGCTACACCTTC	CASSTPRTAENYGYTF
TRBV29-1	NA	NA	TRBJ2-7	TGCAGCGGTGCGACTAGTTCCTACGAGCAGTACTTC	CSGATSSYEQYF
TRBV5-4	TRBD1	NA	TRBJ1-5	TGTGCCAGCAGCTTACAGGGGGGAGGGCAGCCCCAGCATTTT	CASSLQGGGQPQHF
TRBV18	TRBD2	NA	TRBJ2-7	TGTGCCAGCTCATCTTTAGCGGGGGTCCGAACCTACGAGCAGTACTTC	CASSSLAGVRTYEQYF
TRBV27	TRBD1	NA	TRBJ1-1	TGTGCCAGCAGTTTTCAAAGGGGGCAGGCTGAAGCTTTCTTT	CASSFQRGQAEAFF
TRBV7-8	NA	once	TRBJ1-1	TGTGCCAGCAGCTTACAACCGGCAGGGAACACTGAAGCTTTCTTT	CASSLQPAGNTEAFF
TRBV7-2	TRBD1	NA	TRBJ1-2	TGTGCCAGCAGCTCCCTAGCCGGACAGGGTTTCGGTGGCTACACCTTC	CASSSLAGQGFGGYTF
TRBV30	TRBD1	few	TRBJ2-6	TGTGCCTGGAGCGCAGGGGGCTTGTCTGGGGCCAACGTCCTGACTTTC	CAWSAGGLSGANVLTF
TRBV3-1/TRBV3-2	TRBD2	NA	TRBJ2-3	TGTGCCAGCAGGGAACTAGCGGGGGTCTCGGATACGCAGTATTTT	CASRELAGVSDTQYF
TRBV3-1/TRBV3-2	TRBD1	NA	TRBJ2-7	TGTGCCAGCAGCCTGGATCCGGGACAGGGCTACGAGCAGTACTTC	CASSLDPGQGYEQYF
TRBV6-5	NA	NA	TRBJ1-2	TGTGCCAGCAATTTAGCGGGAGGTGGTGATGGCTACACCTTC	CASNLAGGGDGYTF
TRBV15	NA	NA	TRBJ2-3	TGTGCCACCAGCAGACGCCCGGGAGTCAGCGGTGATACGCAGTATTTT	CATSRRPGVSGDTQYF